This T cell receptor beta chain is drawn from a study of T cells in localized non-small cell lung cancer. V dropped 0 bases and J dropped 8; count of bases not matched to a gene: 4. This CDR3 is 16 amino acids long. Per the germline V gene, CDR1 is MGHDK and CDR2 is SYGVNS. Data came from immunoSEQ multiplex PCR; TCRdb stores just in-frame clones and leaves some out. This sample has tens of thousands of clones, with 80% to 90% found just once. The origin of this receptor is a man aged 40-75 years with stage I squamous cell lung carcinoma. This chain connects TRBV25-1 to TRBJ1-6, with 10 bases fitting TRBD1. This specimen consisted of peripheral blood, obtained before any cancer treatment. The CDR3 reads CASSEYRGTGDSPLHF. CDR3 bases: TGTGCCAGCAGTGAATATAGGGGGACAGGGGATTCACCCCTCCACTTT. The full variable domain, rest sourced from reference TRBV25-1 and TRBJ1-6, is EADIYQTPRYLVIGTGKKITLECSQTMGHDKMYWYQQDPGMELHLIHYSYGVNSTEKGDLSSESTVSRIRTEHFPLTLESARPSHTSQYLCASSEYRGTGDSPLHFGNGTRLTVT.